This TCR beta chain was identified during a study of shared clonotypes between healthy human individuals. In CD8 memory, CD45RO+ cells were put together with CCR7-negative CD45RA+ TemRA cells. This CDR3 has 14 residues. V was pared by 5 bases and J by 6 bases, with 17 bases between. Per the germline V gene, CDR1 is SGHVS and CDR2 is FQNEAQ. As originally analysed: Because ImmunoSEQ provided only junction sequences with no quality scores, the filtering differed. Sequencing used immunoSEQ multiplex PCR; TCRdb keeps in-frame clones, though not all of them. V, J and clone size derive from that table, while D and trimming were established from the DNA sequence. Altogether 400,000 or so clones are present, 96% being singletons, with the ten largest covering about 0.32%. Overall study results and limits: Few donors limited the genetic and exposure-history diversity represented. Blood was the only sampled material, and tissue repertoires likely differ.

Details on this clone: Its antigen is still unknown.

The clonotype comes from a man aged 25 to 40 in good health. The chain links TRBV7-8 to TRBJ2-7, with D possibly matching TRBD2 (6 bases). The sequenced sample was memory CD8+ T cells sorted from blood. The subset here: CD45RO+ cells pooled with CCR7-negative TemRA cells. CDR3 region: CASSPQRLVREQYF. CDR3 DNA sequence: TGTGCCAGCAGCCCCCAAAGACTAGTTCGCGAGCAGTACTTC.